This T cell receptor beta chain was sequenced during a study of blood T cells in healthy people across ages. The authors ran a second PCR of roughly 6 to 12 cycles using a sample-barcoded 5' primer and a J-beta primer mix. TCRdb passed the 5' RACE reads through MiXCR, listing each CDR3 protein once. The data contain around 1,000,000 distinct CDR3 sequences, almost 25% of them singletons. About 9.9 milliliters of peripheral blood were drawn from each donor. The V gene's germline CDR1 is SGDLS and CDR2 YYNGEE. CDR3 length: 14 residues. Trimming removed 3 bases from V and 5 bases from J; junction bases left unmatched: 7. This sample also appeared in a second study, on T cells of mothers and their children.

The rearrangement links TRBV9 to TRBJ2-5; 7 bases fit TRBD2. Sequenced material: blood. The TCR comes from a girl aged 2 to 10 in good health. The CDR3 coding sequence is TGTGCCAGCAGCGCAAGGGGAGGGAAGGAGACCCAGTACTTC. Its translation: CASSARGGKETQYF.